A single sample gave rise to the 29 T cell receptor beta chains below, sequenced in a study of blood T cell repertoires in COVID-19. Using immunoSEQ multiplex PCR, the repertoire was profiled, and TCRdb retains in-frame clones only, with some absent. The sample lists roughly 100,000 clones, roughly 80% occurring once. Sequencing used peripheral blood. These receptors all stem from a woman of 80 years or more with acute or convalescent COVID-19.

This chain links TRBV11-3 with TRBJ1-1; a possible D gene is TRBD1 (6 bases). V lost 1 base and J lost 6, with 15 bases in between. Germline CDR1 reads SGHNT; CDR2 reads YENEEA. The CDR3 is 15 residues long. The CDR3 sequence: CASSLGGQSSAEAFF. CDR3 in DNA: TGTGCCAGCAGCTTAGGTGGACAGAGTAGCGCTGAAGCTTTCTTT.

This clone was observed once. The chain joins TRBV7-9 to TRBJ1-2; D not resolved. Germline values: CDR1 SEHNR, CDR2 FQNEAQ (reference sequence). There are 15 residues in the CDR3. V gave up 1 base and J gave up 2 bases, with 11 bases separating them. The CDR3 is CASSLGGSSNYGYTF. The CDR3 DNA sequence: TGTGCCAGCAGCTTAGGTGGCTCTTCAAACTATGGCTACACCTTC. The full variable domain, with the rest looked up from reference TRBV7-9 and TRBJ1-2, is DTGVSQNPRHKITKRGQNVTFRCDPISEHNRLYWYRQTLGQGPEFLTYFQNEAQLEKSRLLSDRFSAERPKGSFSTLEIQRTEQGDSAMYLCASSLGGSSNYGYTFGSGTRLTVV.

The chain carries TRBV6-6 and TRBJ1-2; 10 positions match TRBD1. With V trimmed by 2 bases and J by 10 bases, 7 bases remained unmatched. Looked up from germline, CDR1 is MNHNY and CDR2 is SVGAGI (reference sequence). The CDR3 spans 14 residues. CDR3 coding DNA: TGTGCCAGCAGTTACCCGGGACAGGGGCCCTACTACACCTTC. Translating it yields CASSYPGQGPYYTF.

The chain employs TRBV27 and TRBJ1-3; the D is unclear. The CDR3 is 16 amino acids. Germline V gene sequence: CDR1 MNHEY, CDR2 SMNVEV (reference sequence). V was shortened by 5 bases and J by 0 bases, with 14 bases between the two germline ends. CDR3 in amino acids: CASSRSLAGSGNTIYF. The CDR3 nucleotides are TGTGCCAGCAGTAGATCGCTTGCAGGCTCTGGAAACACCATATATTTT.

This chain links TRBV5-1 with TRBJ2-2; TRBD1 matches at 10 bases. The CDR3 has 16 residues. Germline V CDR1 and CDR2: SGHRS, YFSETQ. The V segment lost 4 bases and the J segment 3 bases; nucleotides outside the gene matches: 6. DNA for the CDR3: TGCGCCAGCAGCCCGGCGGGGACAGGGGACACCGGGGAGCTGTTTTTT. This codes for CASSPAGTGDTGELFF.

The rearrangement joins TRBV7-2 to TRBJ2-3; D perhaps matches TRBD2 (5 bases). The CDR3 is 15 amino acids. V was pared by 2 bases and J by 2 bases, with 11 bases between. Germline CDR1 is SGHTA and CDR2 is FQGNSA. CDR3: CASSLYSGLTDTQYF. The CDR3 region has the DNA TGTGCCAGCAGCTTATACAGCGGACTCACAGATACGCAGTATTTT.

The CDR3, as DNA: TGTGCCAGCAGTCGCCATACAAATGGCTACACCTTC. Its protein is CASSRHTNGYTF. The chain carries TRBV6-2 or TRBV6-3 and TRBJ1-2; D is ambiguous. Between the trimmed V and J ends, which lost 5 bases and 6 bases, there was a span of 10 bases. CDR3 length equals 12 residues. CDR1 is MNHEY, CDR2 SVGEGT, per germline.

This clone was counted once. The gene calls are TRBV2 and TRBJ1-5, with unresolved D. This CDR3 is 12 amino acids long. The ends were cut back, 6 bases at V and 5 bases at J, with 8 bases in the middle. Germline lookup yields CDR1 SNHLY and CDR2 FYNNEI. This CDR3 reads CASSAGYQPQHF. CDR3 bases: TGTGCCAGCAGCGCGGGGTATCAGCCCCAGCATTTT.

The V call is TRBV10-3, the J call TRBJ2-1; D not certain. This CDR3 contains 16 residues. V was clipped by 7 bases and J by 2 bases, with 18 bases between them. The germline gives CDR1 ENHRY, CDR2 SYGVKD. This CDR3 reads CAITKNPQDTYNEQFF. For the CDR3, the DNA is TGTGCCATCACCAAGAACCCACAAGACACCTACAATGAGCAGTTCTTC.

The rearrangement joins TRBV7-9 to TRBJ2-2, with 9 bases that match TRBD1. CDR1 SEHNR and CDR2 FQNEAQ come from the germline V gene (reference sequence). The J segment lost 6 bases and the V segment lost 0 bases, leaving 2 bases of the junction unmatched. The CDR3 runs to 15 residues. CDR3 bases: TGTGCCAGCAGCTTAGCTACAGGGGGCTCCGGGGAGCTGTTTTTT. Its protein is CASSLATGGSGELFF. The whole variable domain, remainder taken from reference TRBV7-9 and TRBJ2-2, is DTGVSQNPRHKITKRGQNVTFRCDPISEHNRLYWYRQTLGQGPEFLTYFQNEAQLEKSRLLSDRFSAERPKGSFSTLEIQRTEQGDSAMYLCASSLATGGSGELFFGEGSRLTVL.

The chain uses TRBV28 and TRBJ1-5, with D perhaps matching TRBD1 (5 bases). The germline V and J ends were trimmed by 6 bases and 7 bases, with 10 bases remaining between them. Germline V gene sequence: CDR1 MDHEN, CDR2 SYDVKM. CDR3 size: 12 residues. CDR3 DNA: TGTGCCAGCAGGATAAGGGGACAGCCCCAGCATTTT. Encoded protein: CASRIRGQPQHF.

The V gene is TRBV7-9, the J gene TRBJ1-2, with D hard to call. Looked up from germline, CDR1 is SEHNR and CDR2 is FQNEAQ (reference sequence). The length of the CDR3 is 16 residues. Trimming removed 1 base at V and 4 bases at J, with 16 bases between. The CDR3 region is CASSLESLFGSYGYTF. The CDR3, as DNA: TGTGCCAGCAGCTTAGAGTCCTTATTTGGGAGCTATGGCTACACCTTC. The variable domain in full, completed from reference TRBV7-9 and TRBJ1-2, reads DTGVSQNPRHKITKRGQNVTFRCDPISEHNRLYWYRQTLGQGPEFLTYFQNEAQLEKSRLLSDRFSAERPKGSFSTLEIQRTEQGDSAMYLCASSLESLFGSYGYTFGSGTRLTVV.

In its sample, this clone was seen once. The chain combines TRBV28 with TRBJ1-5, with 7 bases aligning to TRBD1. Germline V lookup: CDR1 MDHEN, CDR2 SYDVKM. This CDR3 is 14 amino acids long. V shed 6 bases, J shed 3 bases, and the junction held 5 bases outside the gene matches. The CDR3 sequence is CASSWGTVNQPQHF. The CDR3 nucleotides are TGTGCCAGCAGCTGGGGGACAGTCAATCAGCCCCAGCATTTT.

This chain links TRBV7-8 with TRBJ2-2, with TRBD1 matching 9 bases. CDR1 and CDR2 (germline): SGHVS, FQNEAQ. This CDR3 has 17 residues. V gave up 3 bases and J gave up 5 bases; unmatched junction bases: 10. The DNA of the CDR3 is TGTGCCAGCAGCTTGGTTCTGGGACAGGGAGTAACCGGGGAGCTGTTTTTT. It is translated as CASSLVLGQGVTGELFF.

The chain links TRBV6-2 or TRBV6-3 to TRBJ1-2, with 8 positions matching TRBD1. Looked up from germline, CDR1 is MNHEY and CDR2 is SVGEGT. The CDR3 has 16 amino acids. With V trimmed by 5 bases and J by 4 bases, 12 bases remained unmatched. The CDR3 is CASSPSRTGSIYGYTF. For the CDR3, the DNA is TGTGCCAGCAGTCCAAGCCGGACAGGGTCAATCTATGGCTACACCTTC.

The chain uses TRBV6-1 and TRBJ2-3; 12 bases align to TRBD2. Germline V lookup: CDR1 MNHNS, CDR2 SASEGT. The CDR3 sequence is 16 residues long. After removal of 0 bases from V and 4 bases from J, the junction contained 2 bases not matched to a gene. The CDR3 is CASSEALAGGPDTQYF. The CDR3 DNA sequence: TGTGCCAGCAGTGAAGCGCTAGCGGGAGGGCCAGATACGCAGTATTTT.

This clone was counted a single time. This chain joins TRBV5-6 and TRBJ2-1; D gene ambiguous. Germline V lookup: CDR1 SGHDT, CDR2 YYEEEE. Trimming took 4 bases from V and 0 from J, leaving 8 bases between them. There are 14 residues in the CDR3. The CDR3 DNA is TGTGCCAGCAGCGCTCGTAGCTCCTACAATGAGCAGTTCTTC. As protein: CASSARSSYNEQFF.

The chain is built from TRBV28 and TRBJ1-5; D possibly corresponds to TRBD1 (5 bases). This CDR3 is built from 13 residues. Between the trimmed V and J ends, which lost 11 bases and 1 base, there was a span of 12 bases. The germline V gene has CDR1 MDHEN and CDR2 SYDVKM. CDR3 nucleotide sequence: TGTGCCGGCAATCAGGGAAGCAATCAGCCCCAGCATTTT. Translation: CAGNQGSNQPQHF.

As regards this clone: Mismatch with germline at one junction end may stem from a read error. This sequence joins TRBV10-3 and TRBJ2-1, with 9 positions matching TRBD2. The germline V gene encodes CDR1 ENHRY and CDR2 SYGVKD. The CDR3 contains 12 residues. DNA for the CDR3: TGTGCCATCAGTGAGTCAAGCGGGAGGAAGCTCTTC. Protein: CAISESSGRKLF.

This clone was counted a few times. In nucleotides, the CDR3 is TGTGCCAGCAGCGTAGGAAGCCCCAATGAGCAGTTCTTC. Translated, it gives CASSVGSPNEQFF. J is TRBJ2-1 and V is TRBV9; no clear D. This CDR3 comprises 13 residues. The V end lost 0 bases, the J end lost 6 bases, and 7 bases lay between the germline ends. Per the germline V gene, CDR1 is SGDLS and CDR2 is YYNGEE.

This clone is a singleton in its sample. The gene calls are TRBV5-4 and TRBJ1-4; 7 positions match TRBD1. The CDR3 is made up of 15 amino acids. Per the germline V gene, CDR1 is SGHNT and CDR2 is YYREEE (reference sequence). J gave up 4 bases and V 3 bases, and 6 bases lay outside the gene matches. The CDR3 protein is CASSSTGPDNEKLFF. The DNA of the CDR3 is TGTGCCAGCAGCTCGACAGGGCCGGATAATGAAAAACTGTTTTTT.

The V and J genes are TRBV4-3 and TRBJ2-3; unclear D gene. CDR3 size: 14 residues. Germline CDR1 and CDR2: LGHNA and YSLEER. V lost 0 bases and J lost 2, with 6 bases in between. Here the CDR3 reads CASSQDLNTDTQYF. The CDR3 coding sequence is TGCGCCAGCAGCCAAGATCTAAACACAGATACGCAGTATTTT.

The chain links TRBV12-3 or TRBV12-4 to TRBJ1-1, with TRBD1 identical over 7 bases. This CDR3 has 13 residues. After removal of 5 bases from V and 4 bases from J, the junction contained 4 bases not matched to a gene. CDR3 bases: TGTGCCAGCAGTCTAGACAGGGTCACTGAAGCTTTCTTT. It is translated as CASSLDRVTEAFF.

CDR3 nucleotide sequence: TGTGCCAGCAGTTTAATCGGATCGGGACAGGGCAAGGGGAATGAGCAGTTCTTC. This encodes CASSLIGSGQGKGNEQFF. The chain has TRBV28 and TRBJ2-1, with 9 bases identical to TRBD1. Germline assignment: CDR1 MDHEN and CDR2 SYDVKM. The V segment lost 2 bases and the J segment 7 bases; nucleotides outside the gene matches: 15. The CDR3 extends over 18 amino acids.

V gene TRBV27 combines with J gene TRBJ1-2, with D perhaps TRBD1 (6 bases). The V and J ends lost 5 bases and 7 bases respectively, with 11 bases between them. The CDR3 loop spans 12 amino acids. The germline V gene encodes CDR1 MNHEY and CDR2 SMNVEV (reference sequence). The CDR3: CASSVDRVGYTF. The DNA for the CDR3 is TGTGCCAGCAGTGTGGACAGAGTTGGCTACACCTTC.

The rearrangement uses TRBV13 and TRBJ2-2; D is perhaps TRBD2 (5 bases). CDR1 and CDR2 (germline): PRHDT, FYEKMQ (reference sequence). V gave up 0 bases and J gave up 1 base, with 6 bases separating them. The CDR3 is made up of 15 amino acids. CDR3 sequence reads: CASSLGGKNTGELFF. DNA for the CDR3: TGTGCCAGCAGCTTAGGCGGGAAGAACACCGGGGAGCTGTTTTTT. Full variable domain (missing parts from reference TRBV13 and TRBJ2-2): AAGVIQSPRHLIKEKRETATLKCYPIPRHDTVYWYQQGPGQDPQFLISFYEKMQSDKGSIPDRFSAQQFSDYHSELNMSSLELGDSALYFCASSLGGKNTGELFFGEGSRLTVL.

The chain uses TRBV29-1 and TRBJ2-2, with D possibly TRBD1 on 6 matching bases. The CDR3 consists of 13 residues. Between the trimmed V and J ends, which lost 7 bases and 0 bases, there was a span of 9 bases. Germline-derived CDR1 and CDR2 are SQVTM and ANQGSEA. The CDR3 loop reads CSARGANTGELFF. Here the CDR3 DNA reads TGCAGCGCCAGGGGCGCGAACACCGGGGAGCTGTTTTTT.

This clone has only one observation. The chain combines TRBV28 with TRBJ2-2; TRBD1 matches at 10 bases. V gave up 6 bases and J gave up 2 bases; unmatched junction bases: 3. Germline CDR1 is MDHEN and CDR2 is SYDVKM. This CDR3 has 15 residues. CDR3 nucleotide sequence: TGTGCCAGCAGACGGACAGGGGGTAACACCGGGGAGCTGTTTTTT. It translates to CASRRTGGNTGELFF.

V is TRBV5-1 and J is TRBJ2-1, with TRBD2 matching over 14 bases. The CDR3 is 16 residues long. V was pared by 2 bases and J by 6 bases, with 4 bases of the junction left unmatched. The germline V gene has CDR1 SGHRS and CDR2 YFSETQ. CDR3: CASSLLGLAGANEQFF. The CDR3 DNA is TGCGCCAGCAGCTTATTGGGACTAGCGGGAGCCAATGAGCAGTTCTTC.